This T cell receptor beta chain was found in a study of blood T cell repertoires in COVID-19. As for the study in general: Specimens from acute and convalescent COVID-19 originated in the United States, Italy and Spain. Nucleic acid was either cDNA or gDNA, and it came from T cells, B-cell-depleted T cells, or PBMCs.

Germline CDR1 is SGHNT and CDR2 is YENEEA. V shed 4 bases and J shed 3 bases, with 13 bases lying between them. This CDR3 has 15 amino acids. Authors' processing steps: Quantification of nucleated cells was approximated via reference gene primer amplification. Data came from immunoSEQ multiplex PCR; TCRdb stores just in-frame clones and leaves some out. V and J calls and clone size follow that table, whereas D and trimming were derived from the DNA. This sample has about 230,000 clones, with about 83% found just once. Those enrolled in Seattle joined during active infection and were followed longitudinally afterward.

This TCR derives from a young woman with COVID-19, enrolled during active disease. The rearrangement uses TRBV11-3 and TRBJ2-1; TRBD2 is a possible D gene (6 bases). The specimen was peripheral blood. CDR3 amino acids: CASSSSVRGYNEQFF. The CDR3 DNA sequence: TGTGCCAGCAGCTCTAGCGTCCGGGGCTACAATGAGCAGTTCTTC.